This T cell receptor beta chain was observed in a study of blood T cell repertoires in COVID-19. Study context: The samples span acute and convalescent COVID-19 from the United States, Italy and Spain.

Produced via immunoSEQ multiplex PCR; TCRdb's table is partial and in-frame only. Counted here are about 260,000 clones, about 90% occurring once; the ten biggest clones make up around 0.8%. CDR1 LNHDA and CDR2 SQIVND come from the germline V gene (reference sequence). This CDR3 has 15 residues. V was trimmed by 10 bases and J by 2 bases, leaving 18 bases between them. The clonotype comes from a man aged 45-60 years who had been exposed to COVID-19. The chain joins TRBV19 to TRBJ1-5; D call uncertain. The sample comprised PBMCs or T cells enriched from blood (not recorded which). In DNA form, the CDR3 reads TGTGCCACACACCCCCCGGGAGGCGGCAATCAGCCCCAGCATTTT. It codes for CATHPPGGGNQPQHF.